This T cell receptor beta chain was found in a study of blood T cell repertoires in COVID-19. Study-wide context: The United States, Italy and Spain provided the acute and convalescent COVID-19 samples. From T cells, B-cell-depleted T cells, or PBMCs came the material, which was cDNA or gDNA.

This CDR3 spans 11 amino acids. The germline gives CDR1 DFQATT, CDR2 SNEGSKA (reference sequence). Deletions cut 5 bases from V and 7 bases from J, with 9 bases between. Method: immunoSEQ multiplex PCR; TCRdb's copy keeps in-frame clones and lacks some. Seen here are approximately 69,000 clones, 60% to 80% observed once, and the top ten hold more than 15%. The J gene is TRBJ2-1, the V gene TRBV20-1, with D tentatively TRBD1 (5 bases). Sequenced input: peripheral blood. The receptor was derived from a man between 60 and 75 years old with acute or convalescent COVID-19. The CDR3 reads CSAPRVNEQFF. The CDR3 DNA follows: TGCAGTGCTCCCAGGGTGAATGAGCAGTTCTTC.